The TCR beta chain described here comes from a study of spatial heterogeneity in lung cancer. Study findings and constraints: In blood, ubiquitous expanded tumor TCRs appeared more at resection than follow-up.

Specified time point: sample taken at primary tumor resection. Without sorting, whole RNA was sequenced from tumor, nontumor lung or frozen PBMC. The donor group consisted of approximately 77 patients who had untreated, early-stage non-small cell lung cancer. This CDR3 has 15 amino acids. Germline V gene lookup returns CDR1 LNHNV and CDR2 YYDKDF (reference sequence). V lost 3 bases, J lost 4 bases, and 7 bases stayed unmatched. Turning to this clonotype: The antigen is not known.

All TCR cDNA molecules were individually tagged with a unique molecular identifier. One entry per CDR3 protein, called by TCRdb with MiXCR from the 5' RACE reads. Of about 85,000 distinct CDR3 sequences in the sample, about 20% were seen once. This sequence was found in a male donor with early-stage non-small cell lung cancer. The V call is TRBV15, the J call TRBJ2-7, with 9 nucleotides matching TRBD2. The sample here was PBMCs, taken at surgery. The CDR3 region is CATSRPTLAGYEQYF. The CDR3, as DNA: TGTGCCACCAGCAGGCCCACGCTAGCGGGGTACGAGCAGTACTTC.